This paragraph covers one TCR beta chain sequence. What it binds is not known. J gave up 4 bases and V 6 bases, and 9 bases lay outside the gene matches. The germline V gene encodes CDR1 SEHNR and CDR2 FQNEAQ (reference sequence). The CDR3 is 15 residues long. TCRdb keeps only in-frame clones here, not all; method: immunoSEQ multiplex PCR. The data show some 5,500 clones, with around four fifths seen just once and around 20% held by the top ten. The data derive from a study of chemoradiotherapy in HPV16-positive cancers. Points from the study as a whole: Candidate HPV-specific clones and E7-related TCR motifs grew in tumor during treatment.

Repertoires were sampled repeatedly during chemoradiotherapy. Sample collection occurred from a patient who underwent chemoradiotherapy. The sequence was obtained from a human donor with HPV-associated anogenital cancer. The rearrangement joins TRBV7-9 to TRBJ1-1; 9 bases match TRBD1. In nucleotides, the CDR3 is TGTGCCAGCAGTTTCACAGGGGGCGCGGGCACTGAAGCTTTCTTT. Encoded protein: CASSFTGGAGTEAFF. The full variable domain, in which reference TRBV7-9 and TRBJ1-1 provide the parts outside the CDR3, is DTGVSQNPRHKITKRGQNVTFRCDPISEHNRLYWYRQTLGQGPEFLTYFQNEAQLEKSRLLSDRFSAERPKGSFSTLEIQRTEQGDSAMYLCASSFTGGAGTEAFFGQGTRLTVV.